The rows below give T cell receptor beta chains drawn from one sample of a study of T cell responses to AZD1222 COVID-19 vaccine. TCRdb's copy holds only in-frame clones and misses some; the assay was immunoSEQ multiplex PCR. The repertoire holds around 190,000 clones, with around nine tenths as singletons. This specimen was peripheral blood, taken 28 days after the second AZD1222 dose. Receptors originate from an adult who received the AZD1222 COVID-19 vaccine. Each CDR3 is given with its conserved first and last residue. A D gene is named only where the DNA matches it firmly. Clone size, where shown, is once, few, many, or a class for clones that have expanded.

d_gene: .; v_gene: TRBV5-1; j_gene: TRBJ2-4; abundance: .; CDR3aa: CASTPKGRDDIQYF; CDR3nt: TGCGCCAGCACCCCGAAGGGCAGGGATGACATTCAGTACTTC
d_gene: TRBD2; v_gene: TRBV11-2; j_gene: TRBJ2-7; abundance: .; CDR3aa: CASRGLAGANEQYF; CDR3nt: TGTGCCAGCAGGGGGTTAGCGGGGGCGAACGAGCAGTACTTC
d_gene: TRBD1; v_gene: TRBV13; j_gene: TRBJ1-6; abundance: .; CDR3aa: CASSLLAGRGNSPLHF; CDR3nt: TGTGCCAGCAGCTTACTGGCGGGCAGGGGGAATTCACCCCTCCACTTT
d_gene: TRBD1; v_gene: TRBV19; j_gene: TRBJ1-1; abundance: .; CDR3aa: CASSIRAQGALNEAFF; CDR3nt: TGTGCCAGTAGTATCCGCGCACAGGGGGCTCTTAATGAAGCTTTCTTT
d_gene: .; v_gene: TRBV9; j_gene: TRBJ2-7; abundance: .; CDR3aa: CASSPPGPPLEQYF; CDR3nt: TGTGCCAGCAGCCCCCCGGGTCCACCCCTGGAGCAGTACTTC
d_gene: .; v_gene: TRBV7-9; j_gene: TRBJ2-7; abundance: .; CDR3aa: CASSLAARSYGEQYF; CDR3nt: TGTGCCAGCAGCTTAGCTGCCAGGAGCTACGGCGAGCAGTACTTC
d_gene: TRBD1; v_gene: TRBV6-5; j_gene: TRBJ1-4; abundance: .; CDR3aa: CASRDRAFEKLFF; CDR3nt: TGTGCCAGTCGGGACAGGGCCTTCGAAAAACTGTTTTTT
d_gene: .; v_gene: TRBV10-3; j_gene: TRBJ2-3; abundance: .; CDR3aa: CATSDSTDTQYF; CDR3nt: TGTGCCACCTCGGACAGCACAGATACGCAGTATTTT
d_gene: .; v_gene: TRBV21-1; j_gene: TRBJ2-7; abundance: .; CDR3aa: CASSKVKGTGAPLEQYF; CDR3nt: TGTGCCAGCAGCAAAGTAAAAGGGACAGGGGCCCCTCTCGAGCAGTACTTC
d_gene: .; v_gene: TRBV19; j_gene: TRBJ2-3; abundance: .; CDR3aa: CASSPMAGRTDTQYF; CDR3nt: TGTGCCAGTAGTCCAATGGCGGGTCGCACAGATACGCAGTATTTT
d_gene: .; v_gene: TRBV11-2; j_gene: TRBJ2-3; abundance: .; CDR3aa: CASSPTRGRSTQYF; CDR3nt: TGTGCCAGCAGCCCCACCCGGGGGCGGAGTACGCAGTATTTT
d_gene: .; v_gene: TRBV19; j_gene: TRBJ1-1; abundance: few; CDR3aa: CASSIPGANTEAFF; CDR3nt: TGTGCCAGTAGTATTCCGGGGGCGAACACTGAAGCTTTCTTT
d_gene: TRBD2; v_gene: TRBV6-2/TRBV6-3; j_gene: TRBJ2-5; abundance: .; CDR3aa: CASSYGLAGGKETQYF; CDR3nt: TGTGCCAGCAGTTACGGGCTAGCGGGGGGGAAAGAGACCCAGTACTTC
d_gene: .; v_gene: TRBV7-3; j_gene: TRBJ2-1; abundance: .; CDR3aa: CASSLVGGPYNEQFF; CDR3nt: TGTGCCAGCAGCTTAGTCGGGGGGCCCTACAATGAGCAGTTCTTC
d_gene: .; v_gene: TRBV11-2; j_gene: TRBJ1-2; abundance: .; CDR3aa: CASSLGRGVVNYGYTF; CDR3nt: TGTGCCAGCAGCTTAGGTAGAGGGGTGGTTAACTATGGCTACACCTTC
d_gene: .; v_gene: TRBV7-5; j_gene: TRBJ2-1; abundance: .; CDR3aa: CARSLAGGDEQFF; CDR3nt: TGTGCCAGAAGCTTAGCCGGGGGCGATGAGCAGTTCTTC
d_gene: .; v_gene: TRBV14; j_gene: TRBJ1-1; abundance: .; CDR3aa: CASSHQRGGTEAFF; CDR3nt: TGTGCCAGCAGCCACCAGCGGGGGGGCACTGAAGCTTTCTTT
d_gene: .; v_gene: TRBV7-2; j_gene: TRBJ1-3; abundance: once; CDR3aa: CASSLGAGLRGNTIYF; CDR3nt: TGTGCCAGCAGCTTAGGAGCGGGGCTGAGGGGAAACACCATATATTTT
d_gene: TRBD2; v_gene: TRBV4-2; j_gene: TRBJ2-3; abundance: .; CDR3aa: CASSRKIAGGPTDTQYF; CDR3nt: TGTGCCAGCAGCCGAAAGATAGCGGGGGGGCCGACAGATACGCAGTATTTT
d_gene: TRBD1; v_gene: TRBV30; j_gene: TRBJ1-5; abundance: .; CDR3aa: CAWSLADRANQPQHF; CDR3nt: TGTGCCTGGAGTTTGGCGGACAGGGCAAATCAGCCCCAGCATTTT
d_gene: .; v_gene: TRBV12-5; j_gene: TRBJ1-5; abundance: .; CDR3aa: CASGLVGVKRQPQHF; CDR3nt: TGTGCTAGTGGTTTGGTAGGGGTGAAGCGCCAGCCCCAGCATTTT
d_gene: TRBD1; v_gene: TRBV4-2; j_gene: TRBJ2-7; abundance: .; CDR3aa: CASSQTEGTGSYF; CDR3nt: TGTGCCAGCAGCCAAACTGAGGGGACAGGGAGTTACTTC
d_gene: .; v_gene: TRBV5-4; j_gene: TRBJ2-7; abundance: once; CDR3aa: CASSLDAGSSYEQYF; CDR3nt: TGTGCCAGCAGCTTGGATGCGGGTTCCTCCTACGAGCAGTACTTC
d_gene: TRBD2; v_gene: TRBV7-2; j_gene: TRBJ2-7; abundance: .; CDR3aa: CASSLVASGGGSYEQYF; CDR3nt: TGTGCCAGCAGCTTAGTAGCGAGCGGGGGAGGCTCCTACGAGCAGTACTTC
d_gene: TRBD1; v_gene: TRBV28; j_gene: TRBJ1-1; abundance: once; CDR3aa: CASSWGTGAEAFF; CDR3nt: TGTGCCAGCAGTTGGGGGACAGGTGCTGAAGCTTTCTTT
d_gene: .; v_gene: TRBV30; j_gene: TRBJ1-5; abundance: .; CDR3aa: CAWSVRRAVISNQPQHF; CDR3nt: TGTGCCTGGAGTGTACGTAGGGCGGTGATAAGCAATCAGCCCCAGCATTTT
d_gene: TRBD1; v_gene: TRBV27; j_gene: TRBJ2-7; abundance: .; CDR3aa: CASSLHGQGALQYF; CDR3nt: TGTGCCAGCAGTTTACACGGACAGGGTGCTTTGCAGTACTTC
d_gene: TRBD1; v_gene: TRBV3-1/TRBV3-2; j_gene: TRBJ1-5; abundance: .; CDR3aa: CASSQDVTGEGNQPQHF; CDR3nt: TGTGCCAGCAGCCAAGACGTTACAGGGGAGGGCAATCAGCCCCAGCATTTT
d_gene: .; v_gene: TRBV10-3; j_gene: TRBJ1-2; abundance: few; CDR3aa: CAISGTRGANYGYTF; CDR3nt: TGTGCCATCAGTGGCACGCGGGGCGCGAACTATGGCTACACCTTC
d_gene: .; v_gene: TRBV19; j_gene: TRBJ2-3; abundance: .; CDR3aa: CASSIGGGGTDTQYF; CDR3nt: TGTGCCAGTAGTATTGGCGGGGGCGGCACAGATACGCAGTATTTT
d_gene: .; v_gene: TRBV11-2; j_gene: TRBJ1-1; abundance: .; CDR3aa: CASSLAAFTGEAFF; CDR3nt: TGTGCCAGCAGCTTAGCGGCGTTTACTGGGGAAGCTTTCTTT
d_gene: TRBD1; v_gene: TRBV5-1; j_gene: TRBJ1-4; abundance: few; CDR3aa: CASSLAGTAREKLFF; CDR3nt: TGCGCCAGCAGCTTGGCCGGGACAGCTCGTGAAAAACTGTTTTTT
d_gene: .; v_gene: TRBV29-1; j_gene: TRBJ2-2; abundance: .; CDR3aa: CSARDGGDTGELFF; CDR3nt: TGCAGCGCCCGGGACGGAGGAGACACCGGGGAGCTGTTTTTT
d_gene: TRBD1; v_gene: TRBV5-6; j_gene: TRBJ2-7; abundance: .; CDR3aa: CASSPTGPTYEQYF; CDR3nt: TGTGCCAGCAGCCCGACAGGGCCGACCTACGAGCAGTACTTC
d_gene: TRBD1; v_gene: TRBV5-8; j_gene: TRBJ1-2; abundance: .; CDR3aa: CASTLDRNYGYTF; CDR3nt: TGTGCCAGCACCCTGGACAGGAACTATGGCTACACCTTC
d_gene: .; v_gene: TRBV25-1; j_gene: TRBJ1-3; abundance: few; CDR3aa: CASSEERTGNTIYF; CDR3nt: TGTGCCAGCAGTGAGGAGAGAACCGGAAACACCATATATTTT
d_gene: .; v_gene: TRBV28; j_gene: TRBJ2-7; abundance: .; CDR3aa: CASSLYGRHYEQYF; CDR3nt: TGTGCCAGCAGTCTATACGGCCGACACTACGAGCAGTACTTC
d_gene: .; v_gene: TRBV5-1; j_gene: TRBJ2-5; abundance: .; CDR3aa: CASSLDRAQETQYF; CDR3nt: TGCGCCAGCAGCTTGGACAGGGCCCAAGAGACCCAGTACTTC
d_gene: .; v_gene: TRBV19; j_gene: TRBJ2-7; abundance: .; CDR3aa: CASSPYMESSYEQYF; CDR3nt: TGTGCCAGTAGTCCGTACATGGAGAGCTCCTACGAGCAGTACTTC
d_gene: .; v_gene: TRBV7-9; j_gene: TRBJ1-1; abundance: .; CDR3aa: CASSLDSLDEAFF; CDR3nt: TGTGCCAGCAGCCTGGACAGCCTAGACGAAGCTTTCTTT
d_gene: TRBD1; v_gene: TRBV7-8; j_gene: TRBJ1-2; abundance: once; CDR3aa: CASSLVTGDGGYTF; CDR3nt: TGTGCCAGCAGCTTAGTGACAGGGGACGGTGGCTACACCTTC
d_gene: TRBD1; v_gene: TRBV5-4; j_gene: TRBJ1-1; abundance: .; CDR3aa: CASSFPGQMNTEAFF; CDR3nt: TGTGCCAGCAGCTTTCCGGGACAGATGAACACTGAAGCTTTCTTT
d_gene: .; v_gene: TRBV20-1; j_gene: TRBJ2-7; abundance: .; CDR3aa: CSASQVVSYEQYF; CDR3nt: TGCAGTGCTAGTCAGGTCGTATCCTACGAGCAGTACTTC
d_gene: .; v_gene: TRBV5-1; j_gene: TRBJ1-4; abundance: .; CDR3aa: CASSLALSNEKLFF; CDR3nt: TGCGCCAGCAGCTTGGCGTTGTCAAATGAAAAACTGTTTTTT
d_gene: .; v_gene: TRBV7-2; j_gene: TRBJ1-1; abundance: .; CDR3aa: CASSLAPPTAEAFF; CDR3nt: TGTGCCAGCAGCTTAGCCCCTCCGACAGCTGAAGCTTTCTTT
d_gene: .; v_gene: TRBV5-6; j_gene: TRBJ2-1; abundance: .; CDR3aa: CASFPRERGSYNEQFF; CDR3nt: TGTGCCAGCTTTCCCCGGGAACGGGGCTCCTACAATGAGCAGTTCTTC
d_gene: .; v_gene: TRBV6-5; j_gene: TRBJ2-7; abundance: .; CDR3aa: CASSYKAYEQYF; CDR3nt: TGTGCCAGCAGTTACAAGGCGTACGAGCAGTACTTC
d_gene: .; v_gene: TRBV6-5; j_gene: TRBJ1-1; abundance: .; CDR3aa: CASSLTPSNTEAFF; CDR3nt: TGTGCCAGCAGTCTAACACCCTCGAACACTGAAGCTTTCTTT
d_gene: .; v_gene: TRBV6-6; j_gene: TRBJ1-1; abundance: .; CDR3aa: CASSLSRANTEAFF; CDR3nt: TGTGCCAGCAGTTTGAGCAGGGCGAACACTGAAGCTTTCTTT
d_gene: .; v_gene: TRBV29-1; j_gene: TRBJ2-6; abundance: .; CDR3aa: CSVGTERGNVLTF; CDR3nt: TGCAGCGTTGGGACCGAGAGGGGCAACGTCCTGACTTTC